This T cell receptor beta chain comes out of a study of blood T cell repertoires in COVID-19. Study summary: Acute and convalescent COVID-19 samples came from the United States, Italy and Spain. Sources were T cells, B-cell-depleted T cells, or PBMCs; the material itself was cDNA or gDNA.

Per the original methods: Amplifying reference gene primers gave estimates of nucleated cell counts. The table came from immunoSEQ multiplex PCR; TCRdb's copy has only in-frame clones and leaves some out. The V and J calls and clone size were taken over from that table, and D and trimming were inferred from the DNA. The profile shows 55,000 to 75,000 clones, roughly 86% of them singletons. The CDR3 consists of 17 residues. Trimming took 6 bases from V and 5 from J; bases not matched to a gene: 10. The germline CDR1 and CDR2 sequences are LGHNT and FRNRAP. The V and J genes are TRBV12-5 and TRBJ2-2, with 12 bases fitting TRBD1. The sample was peripheral blood. The source is a man in his sixties with acute or convalescent COVID-19. The CDR3 DNA follows: TGTGCTAGTGGACCGACCGGGACAGGGGGCGTGACCGGGGAGCTGTTTTTT. Translated: CASGPTGTGGVTGELFF.